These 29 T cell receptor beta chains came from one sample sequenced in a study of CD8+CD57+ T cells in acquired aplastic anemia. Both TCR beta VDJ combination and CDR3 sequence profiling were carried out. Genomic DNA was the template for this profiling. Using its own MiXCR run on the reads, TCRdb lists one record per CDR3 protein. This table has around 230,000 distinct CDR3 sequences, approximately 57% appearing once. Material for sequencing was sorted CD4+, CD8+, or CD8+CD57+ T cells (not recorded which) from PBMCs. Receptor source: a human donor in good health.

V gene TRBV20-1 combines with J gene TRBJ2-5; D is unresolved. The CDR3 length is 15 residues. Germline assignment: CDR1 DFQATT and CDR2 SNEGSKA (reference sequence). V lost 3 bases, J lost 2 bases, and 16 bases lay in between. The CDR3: CSASPIDSKQETQYF. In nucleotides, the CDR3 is TGCAGTGCTAGCCCCATAGACTCGAAACAAGAGACCCAGTACTTC.

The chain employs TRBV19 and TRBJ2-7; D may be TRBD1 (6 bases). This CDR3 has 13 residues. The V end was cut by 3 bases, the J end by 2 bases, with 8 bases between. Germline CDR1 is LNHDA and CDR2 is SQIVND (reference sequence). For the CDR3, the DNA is TGTGCCAGTAGTATGTCAGGGGCCTACGAGCAGTACTTC. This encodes CASSMSGAYEQYF.

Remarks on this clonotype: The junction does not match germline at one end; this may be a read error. CDR3 coding DNA: TGTGCCAGCAGCCCCACAGGGAAGGAGACCCAGTACTTC. As protein: CASSPTGKETQYF. The chain carries TRBV5-1 and TRBJ2-5, with a weak D call TRBD1 (6 bases). Germline CDR1 SGHRS, CDR2 YFSETQ. The CDR3 totals 13 residues.

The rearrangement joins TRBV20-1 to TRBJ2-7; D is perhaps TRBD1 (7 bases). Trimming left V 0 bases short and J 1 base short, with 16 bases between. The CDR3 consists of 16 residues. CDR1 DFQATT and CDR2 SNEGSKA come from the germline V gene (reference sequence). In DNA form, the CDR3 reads TGCAGTGCTAGAGATCGTCCGGGGGACAGATCCTACGAGCAGTACTTC. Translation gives CSARDRPGDRSYEQYF.

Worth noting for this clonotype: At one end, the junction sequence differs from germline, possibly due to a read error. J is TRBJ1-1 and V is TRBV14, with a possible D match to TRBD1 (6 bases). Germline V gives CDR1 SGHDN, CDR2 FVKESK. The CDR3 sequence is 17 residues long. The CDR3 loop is CASSQDLRGRMNNEAFF. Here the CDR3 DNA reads TGTGCCAGCAGCCAAGATTTGCGGGGGCGAATGAACAATGAAGCTTTCTTT.

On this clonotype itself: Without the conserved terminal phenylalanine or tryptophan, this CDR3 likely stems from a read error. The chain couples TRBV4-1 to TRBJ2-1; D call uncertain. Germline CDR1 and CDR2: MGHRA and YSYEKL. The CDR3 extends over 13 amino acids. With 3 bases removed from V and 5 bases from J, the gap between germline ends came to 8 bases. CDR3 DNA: TGCGCCAGCAGCCACCCCCCGGACAATGAGCAGTTCTAC. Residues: CASSHPPDNEQFY.

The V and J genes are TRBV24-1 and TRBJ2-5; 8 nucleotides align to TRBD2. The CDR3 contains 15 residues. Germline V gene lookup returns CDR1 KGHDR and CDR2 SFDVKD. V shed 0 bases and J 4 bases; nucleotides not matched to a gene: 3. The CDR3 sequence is CATSDLGLAGETQYF. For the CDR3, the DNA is TGTGCCACCAGTGATTTGGGACTAGCTGGAGAGACCCAGTACTTC.

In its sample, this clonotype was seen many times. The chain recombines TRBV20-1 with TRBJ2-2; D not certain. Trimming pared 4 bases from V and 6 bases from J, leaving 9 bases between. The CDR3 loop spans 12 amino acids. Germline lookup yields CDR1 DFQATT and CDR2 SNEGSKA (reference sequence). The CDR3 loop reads CSAIVGSGELFF. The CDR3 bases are TGCAGTGCTATTGTGGGCTCCGGGGAGCTGTTTTTT.

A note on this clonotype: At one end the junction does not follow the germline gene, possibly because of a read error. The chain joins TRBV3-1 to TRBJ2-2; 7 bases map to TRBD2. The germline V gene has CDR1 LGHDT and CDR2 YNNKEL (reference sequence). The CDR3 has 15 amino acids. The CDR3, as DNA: TGTGCCAGCAGCCAATTTCCGGGTCCAGGCGGGGGGCTGTTTTTT. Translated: CASSQFPGPGGGLFF.

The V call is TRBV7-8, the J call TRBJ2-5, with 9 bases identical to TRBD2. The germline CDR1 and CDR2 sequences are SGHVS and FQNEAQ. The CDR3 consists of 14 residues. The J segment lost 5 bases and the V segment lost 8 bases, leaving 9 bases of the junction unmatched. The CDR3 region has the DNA TGTGCCAGCGGCGGAGCGGGAGGATGGGAGACCCAGTACTTC. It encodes CASGGAGGWETQYF.

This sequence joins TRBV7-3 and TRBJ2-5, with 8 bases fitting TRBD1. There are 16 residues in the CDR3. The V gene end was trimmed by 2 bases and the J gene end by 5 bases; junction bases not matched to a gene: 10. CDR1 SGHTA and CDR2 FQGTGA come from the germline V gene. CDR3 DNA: TGTGCCAGCAGCTTAGTGCGGGCAGGGGGCTCGGAGACCCAGTACTTC. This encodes CASSLVRAGGSETQYF.

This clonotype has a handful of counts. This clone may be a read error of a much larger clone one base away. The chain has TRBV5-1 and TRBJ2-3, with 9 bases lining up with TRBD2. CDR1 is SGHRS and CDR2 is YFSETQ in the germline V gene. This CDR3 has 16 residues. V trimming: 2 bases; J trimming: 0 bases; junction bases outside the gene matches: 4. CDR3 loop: CASSFRSGGSTDTQYF. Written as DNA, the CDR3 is TGCGCCAGCAGCTTCCGTAGCGGGGGAAGCACAGATACGCAGTATTTT.

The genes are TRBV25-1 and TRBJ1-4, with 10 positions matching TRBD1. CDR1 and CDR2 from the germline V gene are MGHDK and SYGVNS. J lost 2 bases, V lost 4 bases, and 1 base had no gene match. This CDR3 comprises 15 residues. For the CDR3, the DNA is TGTGCCAGCAGTGGGACAGGGGGGACTAATGAAAAACTGTTTTTT. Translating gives CASSGTGGTNEKLFF.

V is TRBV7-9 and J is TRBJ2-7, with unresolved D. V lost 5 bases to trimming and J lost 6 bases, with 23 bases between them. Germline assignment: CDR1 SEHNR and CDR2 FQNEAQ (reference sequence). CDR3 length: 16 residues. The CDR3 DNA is TGTGCCAGCAGCCCCTTTCGTGCAGACCCAGCCCGCGAGCAGTACTTC. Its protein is CASSPFRADPAREQYF.

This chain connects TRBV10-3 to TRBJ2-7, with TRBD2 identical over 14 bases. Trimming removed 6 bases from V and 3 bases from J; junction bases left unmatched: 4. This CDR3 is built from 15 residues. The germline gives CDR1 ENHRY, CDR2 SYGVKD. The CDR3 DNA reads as TGTGCCATCAGAGGGACTAGCGGGAGCATCTACGAGCAGTACTTC. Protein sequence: CAIRGTSGSIYEQYF.

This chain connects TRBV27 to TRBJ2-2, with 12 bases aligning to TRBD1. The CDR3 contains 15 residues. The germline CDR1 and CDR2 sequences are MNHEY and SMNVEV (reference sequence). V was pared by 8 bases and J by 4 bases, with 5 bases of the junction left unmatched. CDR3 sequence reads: CASGGQGATTGELFF. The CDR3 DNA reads TGTGCCAGCGGGGGACAGGGGGCTACCACCGGGGAGCTGTTTTTT.

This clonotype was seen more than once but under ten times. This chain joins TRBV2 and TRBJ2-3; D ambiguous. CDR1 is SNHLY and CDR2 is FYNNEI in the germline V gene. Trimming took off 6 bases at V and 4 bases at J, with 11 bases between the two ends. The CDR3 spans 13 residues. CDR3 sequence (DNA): TGTGCCAGCAGCCCCGACCGGCCAGATACGCAGTATTTT. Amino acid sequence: CASSPDRPDTQYF.

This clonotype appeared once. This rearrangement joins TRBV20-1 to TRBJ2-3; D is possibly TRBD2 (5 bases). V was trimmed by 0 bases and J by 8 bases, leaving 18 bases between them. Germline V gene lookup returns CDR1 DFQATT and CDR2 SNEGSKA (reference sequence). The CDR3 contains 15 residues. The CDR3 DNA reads TGCAGTGCTAGAGATCTTCCCGGCCCGGGGTTTACGCAGTATTTT. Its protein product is CSARDLPGPGFTQYF.

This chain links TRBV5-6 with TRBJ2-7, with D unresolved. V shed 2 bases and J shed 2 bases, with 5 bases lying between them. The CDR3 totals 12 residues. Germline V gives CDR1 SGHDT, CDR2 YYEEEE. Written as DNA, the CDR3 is TGTGCCAGCAGCTTATCAACCTACGAGCAGTACTTC. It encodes CASSLSTYEQYF.

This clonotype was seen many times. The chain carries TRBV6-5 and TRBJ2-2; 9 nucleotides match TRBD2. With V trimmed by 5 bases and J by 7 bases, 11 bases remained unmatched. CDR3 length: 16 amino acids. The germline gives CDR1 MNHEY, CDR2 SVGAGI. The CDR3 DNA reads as TGTGCCAGCAGTCCCCCCAGCGGGGGGTCCGGCGGGGAGCTGTTTTTT. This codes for CASSPPSGGSGGELFF.

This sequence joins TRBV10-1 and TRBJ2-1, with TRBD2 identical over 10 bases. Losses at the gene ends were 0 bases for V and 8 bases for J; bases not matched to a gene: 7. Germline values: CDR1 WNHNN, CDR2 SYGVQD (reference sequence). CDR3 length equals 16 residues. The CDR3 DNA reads TGCGCCAGCAGTGAGTCAGCGGGGGGGCCGAGGGATGAGCAGTTCTTC. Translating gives CASSESAGGPRDEQFF.

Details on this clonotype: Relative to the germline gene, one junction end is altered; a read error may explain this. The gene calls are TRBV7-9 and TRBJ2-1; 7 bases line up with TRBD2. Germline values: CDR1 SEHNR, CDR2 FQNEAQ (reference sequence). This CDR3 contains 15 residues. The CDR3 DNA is TGTGCCAGCAGCGCTCAGCGGGACTCCCACAATGAGCAGTTCTTC. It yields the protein CASSAQRDSHNEQFF.

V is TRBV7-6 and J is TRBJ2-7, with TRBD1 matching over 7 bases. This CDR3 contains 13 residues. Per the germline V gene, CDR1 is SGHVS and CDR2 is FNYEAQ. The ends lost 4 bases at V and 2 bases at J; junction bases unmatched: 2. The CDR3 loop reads CASSWGTAYEQYF. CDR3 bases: TGTGCCAGCAGCTGGGGGACAGCCTACGAGCAGTACTTC.

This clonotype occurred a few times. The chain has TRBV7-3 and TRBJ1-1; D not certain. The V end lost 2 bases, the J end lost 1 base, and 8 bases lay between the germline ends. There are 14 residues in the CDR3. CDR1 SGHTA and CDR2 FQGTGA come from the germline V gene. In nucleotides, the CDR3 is TGTGCCAGCAGCTTAGTCGCTGAGAACACTGAAGCTTTCTTT. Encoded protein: CASSLVAENTEAFF.

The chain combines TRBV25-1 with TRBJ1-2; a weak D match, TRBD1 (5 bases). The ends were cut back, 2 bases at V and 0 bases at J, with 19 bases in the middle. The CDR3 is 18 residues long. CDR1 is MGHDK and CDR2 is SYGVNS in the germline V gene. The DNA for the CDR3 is TGTGCCAGCAGTGAAAGTGTCCCGGCGACAGCAGCTAACTATGGCTACACCTTC. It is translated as CASSESVPATAANYGYTF.

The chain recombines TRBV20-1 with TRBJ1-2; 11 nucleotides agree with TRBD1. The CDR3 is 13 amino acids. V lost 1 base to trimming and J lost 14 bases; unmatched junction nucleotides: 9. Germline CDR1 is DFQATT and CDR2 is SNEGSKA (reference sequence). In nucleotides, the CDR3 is TGCAGTGCTAGAGCTGGACAGGGGGCTGTGCATACCTTC. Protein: CSARAGQGAVHTF.

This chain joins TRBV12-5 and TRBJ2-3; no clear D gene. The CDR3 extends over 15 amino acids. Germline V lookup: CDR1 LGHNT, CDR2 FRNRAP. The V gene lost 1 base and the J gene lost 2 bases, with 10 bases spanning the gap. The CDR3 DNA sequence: TGTGCTAGTGGTTTGGCCGCCTACTCCACAGATACGCAGTATTTT. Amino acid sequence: CASGLAAYSTDTQYF. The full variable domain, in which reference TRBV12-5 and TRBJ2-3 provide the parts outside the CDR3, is DARVTQTPRHKVTEMGQEVTMRCQPILGHNTVFWYRQTMMQGLELLAYFRNRAPLDDSGMPKDRFSAEMPDATLATLKIQPSEPRDSAVYFCASGLAAYSTDTQYFGPGTRLTVL.

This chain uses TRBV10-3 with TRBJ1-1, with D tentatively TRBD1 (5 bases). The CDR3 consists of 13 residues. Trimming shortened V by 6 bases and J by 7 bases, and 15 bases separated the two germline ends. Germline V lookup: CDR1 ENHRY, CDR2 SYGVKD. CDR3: CAIRGTEGNEAFF. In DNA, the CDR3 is TGTGCCATCAGGGGGACCGAAGGGAATGAAGCTTTCTTT.

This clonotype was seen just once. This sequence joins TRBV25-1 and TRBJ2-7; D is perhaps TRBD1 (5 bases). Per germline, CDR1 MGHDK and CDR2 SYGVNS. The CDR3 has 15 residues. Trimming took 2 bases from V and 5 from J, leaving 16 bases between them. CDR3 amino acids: CASSETSRVRDEQYF. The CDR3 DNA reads TGTGCCAGCAGTGAAACTTCCAGGGTTAGGGACGAGCAGTACTTC.